A single sample is the source of the 21 T cell receptor beta chains below, sequenced in a study of shared clonotypes between healthy human individuals. Repertoires were generated with immunoSEQ multiplex PCR, while TCRdb's copy carries only in-frame clones and drops some. The profile shows about 1.1 million clones, about 84% of them singletons. The material sequenced was memory CD4+ T cells from PBMCs. Subset in this sample: CD45RA-negative fraction. These receptor sequences come from a man aged 18 to 30 in good health. Some clones in this sample may be carry-over from other donors' samples.

This clone was observed a handful of times. The chain is built from TRBV2 and TRBJ2-7; D might be TRBD2 (5 bases). V was clipped by 6 bases and J by 0 bases, with 15 bases between them. CDR1 and CDR2 (germline): SNHLY, FYNNEI. The CDR3 covers 15 residues. CDR3: CASSPRTFSSYEQYF. The CDR3 nucleotides read TGTGCCAGCAGCCCAAGGACTTTTAGCTCCTACGAGCAGTACTTC.

The V call is TRBV2, the J call TRBJ2-1; TRBD2 matches at 14 bases. Germline-derived CDR1 and CDR2 are SNHLY and FYNNEI. The CDR3 spans 14 residues. The V segment lost 6 bases and the J segment 9 bases; nucleotides outside the gene matches: 4. CDR3 nucleotide sequence: TGTGCCAGCAGAGGACTAGCGGGAGGTCTTGAGCAGTTCTTC. As protein: CASRGLAGGLEQFF.

The chain joins TRBV5-4 to TRBJ2-7; no clear D. The CDR3 sequence is 15 residues long. V lost 4 bases and J lost 5, with 19 bases in between. Germline CDR1 and CDR2: SGHNT and YYREEE (reference sequence). For the CDR3, the DNA is TGTGCCAGCAGCACGGATAGTCCTCGGTCTGACGAGCAGTACTTC. Its translation is CASSTDSPRSDEQYF.

This clone was picked up a small number of times. This chain links TRBV6-1 with TRBJ2-1; D is undetermined. Trimming left V 5 bases short and J 5 bases short, with 10 bases between. The CDR3 loop spans 13 amino acids. CDR1 is MNHNS and CDR2 is SASEGT in the germline V gene. The CDR3 sequence is CASSYDWNNEQFF. In DNA, the CDR3 is TGTGCCAGCAGTTATGACTGGAACAATGAGCAGTTCTTC.

The chain has TRBV9 and TRBJ2-7, with D uncertain. The CDR3 runs to 15 residues. Per the germline V gene, CDR1 is SGDLS and CDR2 is YYNGEE. The V gene lost 3 bases and the J gene lost 3 bases, with 16 bases spanning the gap. CDR3 sequence (DNA): TGTGCCAGCAGCGGAACAGCAACCCCTAGCTACGAGCAGTACTTC. It specifies CASSGTATPSYEQYF.

Comment on this clone: Other DNA sequences of this sample code for an identical CDR3. The chain joins TRBV5-1 to TRBJ1-4, with D hard to call. The CDR3 runs to 13 residues. V lost 0 bases, J lost 8 bases, and 8 bases lay in between. Looked up from germline, CDR1 is SGHRS and CDR2 is YFSETQ. The CDR3 DNA sequence: TGCGCCAGCAGCTTGGGGTCGGGGGAAAAACTGTTTTTT. Protein: CASSLGSGEKLFF.

With respect to this clone: A much bigger clone sits one base away, suggesting this may be a read error. The rearrangement joins TRBV5-1 to TRBJ2-7; D call uncertain. The CDR3 consists of 11 residues. The germline V gene encodes CDR1 SGHRS and CDR2 YFSETQ. Trimming pared 2 bases from V and 3 bases from J, leaving 3 bases between. Here the CDR3 DNA reads TGCGCCAGCAGCTTCGACTACGAGCAGTACTTC. Its protein product is CASSFDYEQYF.

In its sample, this clone was seen once. Other DNA sequences within the sample encode an identical CDR3. The chain links TRBV7-9 to TRBJ2-2, with 8 bases aligning to TRBD1. This CDR3 contains 16 residues. The germline CDR1 and CDR2 sequences are SEHNR and FQNEAQ (reference sequence). V dropped 0 bases and J dropped 8; count of bases not matched to a gene: 8. CDR3 loop: CASSLARTGRPGELFF. As DNA, the CDR3 is TGTGCCAGCAGCTTAGCGCGGACAGGGCGACCTGGGGAGCTGTTTTTT.

The rearrangement links TRBV20-1 to TRBJ2-5; D not certain. Germline CDR1 DFQATT, CDR2 SNEGSKA (reference sequence). This CDR3 comprises 11 residues. V lost 1 base, J lost 9 bases, and 9 bases lay in between. In DNA, the CDR3 is TGCAGTGCTAGAGTGCCCCCGGCCCAGTACTTC. Amino acid sequence: CSARVPPAQYF.

This chain uses TRBV5-1 with TRBJ1-4; D gene ambiguous. V was shortened by 1 base and J by 5 bases, with 6 bases between the two germline ends. The CDR3 runs to 13 residues. Germline-derived CDR1 and CDR2 are SGHRS and YFSETQ. CDR3 sequence reads: CASSLSRNEKLFF. The CDR3 region has the DNA TGCGCCAGCAGCTTGTCCAGGAATGAAAAACTGTTTTTT. Using reference TRBV5-1 and TRBJ1-4 for the parts outside the CDR3, the full variable domain is KAGVTQTPRYLIKTRGQQVTLSCSPISGHRSVSWYQQTPGQGLQFLFEYFSETQRNKGNFPGRFSGRQFSNSRSEMNVSTLELGDSALYLCASSLSRNEKLFFGSGTQLSVL.

V usage is TRBV14 and J usage is TRBJ2-7; D unclear. The CDR3 has 10 amino acids. V shed 4 bases and J shed 4 bases, with 2 bases lying between them. The germline gives CDR1 SGHDN, CDR2 FVKESK. The CDR3 loop is CASSLYEQYF. DNA for the CDR3: TGTGCCAGCAGCCTTTACGAGCAGTACTTC.

The J gene is TRBJ2-1, the V gene TRBV4-2; 8 bases align to TRBD2. CDR3 length: 17 residues. With 1 base clipped from V and 4 bases from J, the junction kept 9 bases outside the gene matches. Germline lookup yields CDR1 LGHNA and CDR2 YNFKEQ. CDR3 region: CASSQGLALAAYNEQFF. CDR3 coding DNA: TGTGCCAGCAGCCAAGGCTTGGCACTAGCGGCATACAATGAGCAGTTCTTC.

The chain combines TRBV5-4 with TRBJ2-3; 14 nucleotides agree with TRBD2. J gave up 3 bases and V 4 bases, and 7 bases lay outside the gene matches. Germline V CDR1 and CDR2: SGHNT, YYREEE (reference sequence). This CDR3 region has 17 residues. This chain's CDR3 is CASSGGLAGATTDTQYF. The CDR3 coding sequence is TGTGCCAGCAGCGGGGGACTAGCGGGAGCGACGACAGATACGCAGTATTTT.

J is TRBJ1-5 and V is TRBV19; 10 bases fit TRBD1. In germline, CDR1 is LNHDA, CDR2 SQIVND (reference sequence). Trimming cost V 7 bases and J 5 bases; bases outside gene matches: 8. This CDR3 is built from 15 residues. DNA for the CDR3: TGTGCCAGTACCATCGGGACAGGGGCGGATCAGCCCCAGCATTTT. It is translated as CASTIGTGADQPQHF.

The chain uses TRBV2 and TRBJ2-7; 9 nucleotides line up with TRBD2. The CDR3 is 15 residues long. Germline values: CDR1 SNHLY, CDR2 FYNNEI. V shed 4 bases and J 0 bases; nucleotides not matched to a gene: 4. Here the CDR3 DNA reads TGTGCCAGCAGTGGAGGACTAGCGATCTCCTACGAGCAGTACTTC. Protein: CASSGGLAISYEQYF.

For the CDR3, the DNA is TGTGCCAGCAGCCCCGGGGGCTCCGGAAACACCATATATTTT. This codes for CASSPGGSGNTIYF. The chain combines TRBV4-2 with TRBJ1-3, with D possibly being TRBD1 (6 bases). This CDR3 has 14 residues. V lost 4 bases, J lost 4 bases, and 11 bases lay in between. Germline-derived CDR1 and CDR2 are LGHNA and YNFKEQ.

This chain connects TRBV10-3 to TRBJ2-7, with D possibly TRBD1 on 6 matching bases. Trimming took 11 bases from V and 3 from J, leaving 17 bases between them. The length of the CDR3 is 13 residues. CDR1 is ENHRY, CDR2 SYGVKD, per germline. CDR3 loop: CAPWGQGSYEQYF. CDR3 nucleotides: TGTGCCCCTTGGGGGCAGGGAAGCTACGAGCAGTACTTC.

V and J are TRBV7-2 and TRBJ1-1, with D maybe TRBD1 (6 bases). This CDR3 is 13 amino acids long. V lost 3 bases to trimming and J lost 10 bases, with 15 bases between them. The germline V gene encodes CDR1 SGHTA and CDR2 FQGNSA. For the CDR3, the DNA is TGTGCCAGCAGCTTGAATAAGGGGGATGGAGCTTTCTTT. Translated, it gives CASSLNKGDGAFF.

This chain's CDR3 is CASSISRGNTEAFF. CDR3 DNA: TGTGCCAGCAGCATATCACGGGGGAACACTGAAGCTTTCTTT. This chain links TRBV6-6 with TRBJ1-1, with unresolved D. Between the trimmed V and J ends, which lost 6 bases and 1 base, there was a span of 12 bases. The V gene's germline CDR1 is MNHNY and CDR2 SVGAGI (reference sequence). The CDR3 has 14 amino acids.

As DNA, the CDR3 is TGTGCCAGCAGCCTCACCAGAGGGAGGAACACCGGGGAGCTGTTTTTT. Amino acids: CASSLTRGRNTGELFF. The V gene is TRBV4-2, the J gene TRBJ2-2; a weak D match, TRBD2 (5 bases). Germline CDR1 and CDR2: LGHNA and YNFKEQ. The germline V and J ends were trimmed by 4 bases and 1 base, with 13 bases remaining between them. The CDR3 sequence is 16 residues long.

This clone was recorded once. The gene calls are TRBV7-2 and TRBJ2-5; perhaps D is TRBD1 or TRBD2 (6 bases each). Germline assignment: CDR1 SGHTA and CDR2 FQGNSA. CDR3 length equals 15 residues. Trimming pared 3 bases from V and 5 bases from J, leaving 16 bases between. CDR3 coding DNA: TGTGCCAGCAGCTTGAAAACGAGGGGGGAGGAGACCCAGTACTTC. Translated: CASSLKTRGEETQYF.